Presented here are 22 T cell receptor beta chains from one specimen sequenced in a study of T cells in Graves' hyperthyroidism and ophthalmopathy. Template material for amplifying TCR beta CDR3 regions consisted of RNA transcripts. During a first-round RT-PCR of the TCR CDR3, the HTBI primer set was used. TCRdb reprocessed the multiplex PCR reads via MiXCR and lists one record per CDR3 protein. The data hold approximately 600,000 distinct CDR3 sequences, with about a fifth observed a single time. The source material was blood. All receptors come from a man in his thirties or forties with Graves' ophthalmopathy.

In this sample, this clonotype turned up a few times. The J gene is TRBJ1-5, the V gene TRBV3-1; the match to TRBD1 covers 7 bases. J lost 4 bases, V lost 3 bases, and 9 bases had no gene match. The germline V gene has CDR1 LGHDT and CDR2 YNNKEL (reference sequence). This CDR3 contains 16 residues. DNA of the CDR3: TGTGCCAGCAGCCAGACTCGAGGCAGGGGGAATCAGCCCCAGCATTTT. The encoded protein is CASSQTRGRGNQPQHF.

In this sample, this clonotype turned up a few times. The chain has TRBV27 and TRBJ1-3, with D unclear. V was trimmed by 7 bases and J by 2 bases, leaving 21 bases between them. The CDR3 covers 17 residues. The germline V gene has CDR1 MNHEY and CDR2 SMNVEV (reference sequence). The CDR3 region is CASIDGREHRTGNTIYF. Here the CDR3 DNA reads TGTGCCAGCATCGACGGACGAGAACATCGGACTGGAAACACCATATATTTT.

This clonotype appeared a few times. Here the CDR3 reads CASSPIGVAVNNEQFF. For the CDR3, the DNA is TGTGCCAGCAGCCCTATCGGGGTAGCGGTGAACAATGAGCAGTTCTTC. V and J are TRBV27 and TRBJ2-1; possibly TRBD2 for D (6 bases). Looked up from germline, CDR1 is MNHEY and CDR2 is SMNVEV (reference sequence). The length of the CDR3 is 16 residues. Between the trimmed V and J ends, which lost 6 bases and 5 bases, there was a span of 20 bases.

This clonotype was recorded at least ten times. V usage is TRBV28 and J usage is TRBJ2-3, with 7 bases matching TRBD2. Trimming at V came to 7 bases and at J to 2 bases, leaving 6 bases not matched to a gene. CDR3 size: 14 residues. CDR1 is MDHEN and CDR2 is SYDVKM in the germline V gene. As DNA, the CDR3 is TGTGCCAGCACGCATAGCGGGTACACAGATACGCAGTATTTT. It is translated as CASTHSGYTDTQYF.

This clonotype came up a few times. A read error may explain this, as a much larger clone is one base away. This chain links TRBV11-2 with TRBJ2-7; unclear D gene. The length of the CDR3 is 14 residues. The germline CDR1 and CDR2 sequences are SGHAT and FQNNGV. CDR3 nucleotides: TGTGCCAACAGCTTAGTCCAGGACCCCTACGAGCAGTACTTC. Translation gives CANSLVQDPYEQYF.

This clonotype was counted ten times or more. This sequence joins TRBV3-1 and TRBJ2-1, with 13 bases identical to TRBD2. This CDR3 is built from 15 residues. Per germline, CDR1 LGHDT and CDR2 YNNKEL (reference sequence). J lost 9 bases, V lost 4 bases, and 6 bases had no gene match. CDR3 protein: CASSLTGLAGSEQFF. CDR3 nucleotide sequence: TGTGCCAGCAGCCTCACGGGACTAGCGGGATCTGAGCAGTTCTTC.

This chain connects TRBV20-1 to TRBJ2-5, with a possible D match to TRBD1 (5 bases). This CDR3 is built from 10 residues. The V end lost 6 bases, the J end lost 11 bases, and 13 bases lay between the germline ends. Per germline, CDR1 DFQATT and CDR2 SNEGSKA (reference sequence). CDR3 nucleotide sequence: TGCAGTGCAACCAGACAGCCTCAGTACTTC. This translates into CSATRQPQYF.

This clonotype appeared many times. The chain combines TRBV18 with TRBJ1-4; D unclear. Trimming stripped 3 bases from V and 2 bases from J, with 10 bases between. This CDR3 contains 15 residues. CDR1 is KGHSH, CDR2 LQKENI, per germline. CDR3 nucleotides: TGTGCCAGCTCACCCCAAGGGTCGACTAATGAAAAACTGTTTTTT. Protein product: CASSPQGSTNEKLFF.

This clonotype was counted ten times or more. The CDR3 loop reads CASSLGTGNEKLFF. CDR3 bases: TGTGCCAGCAGCTTGGGGACAGGGAATGAAAAACTGTTTTTT. The chain links TRBV7-9 to TRBJ1-4; 9 bases are shared with TRBD1. This CDR3 has 14 residues. With V trimmed by 3 bases and J by 5 bases, 1 base remained unmatched. Germline values: CDR1 SEHNR, CDR2 FQNEAQ (reference sequence).

The chain carries TRBV20-1 and TRBJ1-5; no definite D call. The germline CDR1 and CDR2 sequences are DFQATT and SNEGSKA (reference sequence). Trimming took 4 bases from V and 2 from J, leaving 6 bases between them. The CDR3 covers 12 residues. The CDR3 DNA sequence: TGCAGTGCTAAGGAGGGCAATCAGCCCCAGCATTTT. Translating gives CSAKEGNQPQHF.

V and J are TRBV6-1 and TRBJ2-2, with TRBD2 identical over 9 bases. V was clipped by 6 bases and J by 5 bases; unmatched bases: 7. This CDR3 region has 15 residues. Germline values: CDR1 MNHNS, CDR2 SASEGT. The CDR3 here is CASRSGTSSTGELFF. The CDR3 DNA reads TGTGCCAGCAGATCCGGGACTAGCTCTACCGGGGAGCTGTTTTTT.

This clonotype was seen many times. This rearrangement joins TRBV11-2 to TRBJ2-1; TRBD1 matches at 10 bases. Germline CDR1 is SGHAT and CDR2 is FQNNGV. The CDR3 is 18 residues long. V shed 1 base and J 3 bases; nucleotides not matched to a gene: 9. The CDR3 spells CASSLAGTGAPLYNEQFF. Here the CDR3 DNA reads TGTGCCAGCAGCTTAGCCGGGACAGGGGCCCCCCTCTACAATGAGCAGTTCTTC. The variable domain in full, completed from reference TRBV11-2 and TRBJ2-1, reads EAGVAQSPRYKIIEKRQSVAFWCNPISGHATLYWYQQILGQGPKLLIQFQNNGVVDDSQLPKDRFSAERLKGVDSTLKIQPAKLEDSAVYLCASSLAGTGAPLYNEQFFGPGTRLTVL.

The rearrangement joins TRBV30 to TRBJ2-6, with TRBD1 matching over 9 bases. V was pared by 3 bases and J by 1 base, with 1 base of the junction left unmatched. Germline-derived CDR1 and CDR2 are GTSNPN and SVGIG (reference sequence). The length of the CDR3 is 15 residues. The CDR3 DNA follows: TGTGCCTGGAGGGGACAGGGATCTGGGGCCAACGTCCTGACTTTC. Amino acids: CAWRGQGSGANVLTF.

This clonotype showed up many times. The chain uses TRBV28 and TRBJ2-7, with D hard to call. Looked up from germline, CDR1 is MDHEN and CDR2 is SYDVKM. CDR3 size: 13 residues. V gave up 7 bases and J gave up 2 bases, with 12 bases separating them. The CDR3 sequence is CASTKDPTYEQYF. CDR3 in DNA: TGTGCCAGCACCAAAGACCCCACCTACGAGCAGTACTTC.

This clonotype was observed at least ten times. The chain combines TRBV28 with TRBJ2-2; 14 bases are a match to TRBD2. Germline-derived CDR1 and CDR2 are MDHEN and SYDVKM. V lost 6 bases, J lost 7 bases, and 7 bases stayed unmatched. This CDR3 has 16 residues. The CDR3 nucleotides are TGTGCCAGCAGGAGACTAGCGGGAGGGCCGATCGGGGAGCTGTTTTTT. This sequence encodes CASRRLAGGPIGELFF. Supplemented by reference TRBV28 and TRBJ2-2, the full variable domain reads DVKVTQSSRYLVKRTGEKVFLECVQDMDHENMFWYRQDPGLGLRLIYFSYDVKMKEKGDIPEGYSVSREKKERFSLILESASTNQTSMYLCASRRLAGGPIGELFFGEGSRLTVL.

The genes are TRBV6-2 or TRBV6-3 and TRBJ2-7, with D possibly matching TRBD1 (6 bases). V dropped 6 bases and J dropped 5 bases, with 20 bases sitting between them. The CDR3 totals 15 residues. Germline CDR1 and CDR2: MNHEY and SVGEGT. CDR3: CASSQDVGASNEQYF. The CDR3 DNA follows: TGTGCCAGCAGCCAAGACGTGGGGGCATCGAACGAGCAGTACTTC.

The genes are TRBV5-1 and TRBJ2-7, with D possibly being TRBD1 or TRBD2 (5 bases each). This CDR3 is built from 15 residues. Germline lookup yields CDR1 SGHRS and CDR2 YFSETQ. With 2 bases removed from V and 5 bases from J, the gap between germline ends came to 17 bases. CDR3 sequence (DNA): TGCGCCAGCAGCTTAGAGGGGACCGAGACGAACGAGCAGTACTTC. Translation gives CASSLEGTETNEQYF.

This clonotype was detected ten times or more. V and J are TRBV28 and TRBJ1-1; perhaps TRBD1 as D (5 bases). The V end was cut by 5 bases, the J end by 2 bases, with 9 bases between. Germline assignment: CDR1 MDHEN and CDR2 SYDVKM. CDR3 length: 13 residues. CDR3 nucleotides: TGTGCCAGCAGTAGGACACTTAACACTGAAGCTTTCTTT. Its protein product is CASSRTLNTEAFF.

The rearrangement uses TRBV27 and TRBJ2-1; perhaps TRBD1 as D (6 bases). This CDR3 region has 12 residues. CDR1 MNHEY and CDR2 SMNVEV come from the germline V gene (reference sequence). The V end lost 7 bases, the J end lost 4 bases, and 8 bases lay between the germline ends. CDR3 sequence reads: CASIGGYNEQFF. CDR3 nucleotides: TGTGCCAGCATAGGGGGATACAATGAGCAGTTCTTC.

This clonotype was counted many times. The chain joins TRBV30 to TRBJ2-5; D possibly corresponds to TRBD2 (6 bases). Deletions cut 0 bases from V and 4 bases from J, with 12 bases between. The CDR3 contains 14 residues. Germline CDR1 reads GTSNPN; CDR2 reads SVGIG (reference sequence). CDR3 coding DNA: TGTGCCTGGAGTGTAACGGGAGCCAGAGAGACCCAGTACTTC. Residues: CAWSVTGARETQYF.

This clonotype was counted ten times or more. The chain links TRBV28 to TRBJ2-3; the match to TRBD2 covers 9 bases. V was pared by 5 bases and J by 3 bases, with 15 bases of the junction left unmatched. Germline V lookup: CDR1 MDHEN, CDR2 SYDVKM. This CDR3 comprises 18 residues. CDR3 sequence (DNA): TGTGCCAGCAGTAATTTAGGCAGGGTAGCGGGAGAGACAGATACGCAGTATTTT. Its protein is CASSNLGRVAGETDTQYF.

The genes are TRBV10-3 and TRBJ2-7; D is uncertain. Trimming pared 8 bases from V and 5 bases from J, leaving 7 bases between. CDR3 length: 10 residues. The V gene's germline CDR1 is ENHRY and CDR2 SYGVKD. CDR3 region: CAIGMDEQYF. The CDR3 bases are TGTGCCATCGGAATGGACGAGCAGTACTTC.